The present T cell receptor (beta chain) was sequenced within a study of tissue T cells after allogeneic stem cell transplantation. As for this clone: What it recognizes is unknown. The gene names given are mouse names. The DNA ends 1 residue before the CDR3 does, and the rest of the CDR3 is filled in from the germline J gene.

Time point denoted: mouse harvest day 7 after allogeneic transplant. The graft held 10^6 splenic CD5+ T cells and 10^7 T-cell-depleted bone marrow cells. This mouse GVHD model was MHC-mismatched B6 to BALB/c, profiled day 7 or 14. CDR3 sequences, V/J genes, frequencies and template counts came from survey-depth TCRbeta sequencing. Profiling relied on immunoSEQ multiplex PCR, and the TCRdb table lists in-frame clones only, not all of them. The table shows some 2,200 clones, with approximately 64% occurring only once. J gave up 6 bases and V 3 bases, and 5 bases lay outside the gene matches. The V gene's germline CDR1 is LGHNA and CDR2 YNLKQL (reference sequence). CDR3 length: 15 residues. General study results and limits: Few T cell clones were shared across patients, but motif clusters showed tissue-specific shared signatures. The patient cohort was small and clinically heterogeneous, with limited sampling depth.

Sequences were obtained from spleen. V is TRBV5 and J is TRBJ2-5, with 11 bases that match TRBD2. The TCR was taken from a female BALB/c mouse given C57BL/6 T cells with graft-versus-host disease after an allogeneic hematopoietic cell transplant. The CDR3 loop is CASSHDWGGEDTQYF. The sequenced CDR3 bases are TGTGCCAGCAGCCATGACTGGGGGGGGGAGGACACCCAGTAC.